The rows below give T cell receptor beta chains drawn from one sample of a study of cytomegalovirus exposure and HLA in healthy donors. The method was immunoSEQ multiplex PCR; TCRdb's version includes in-frame clones alone and lacks a portion of them. In total, the table holds about 130,000 clones. Material for sequencing was PBMCs. The receptor source for this set is an older woman in good health and CMV-seronegative. Each CDR3 is given with its conserved first and last residue.

V: TRBV14
J: TRBJ2-7
CDR3: CASSQVRLAGLKPGYEQYF

V: TRBV28
J: TRBJ1-1
CDR3: CASSIPTGRYTEAFF

V: TRBV1
J: TRBJ2-4
CDR3: CTSSPLRVVLAGNIQYF

V: TRBV29-1
J: TRBJ1-5
CDR3: CSVEEGASQPQHF

V: TRBV7-3
J: TRBJ2-3
CDR3: CASSLMLAGSSTDTQYF

V: TRBV9
J: TRBJ2-3
CDR3: CASSPRGDRRRRDTQYF

V: TRBV4-1
J: TRBJ1-4
CDR3: CASKPDPTAPNEKLFF

V: TRBV10-3
J: TRBJ2-7
CDR3: CAISPVSVSKYF

V: TRBV7-8
J: TRBJ2-2
CDR3: CASSLARLVTGELFF

V: TRBV11-2
J: TRBJ2-7
CDR3: CASSLSAVASYEQYF

V: TRBV9
J: TRBJ2-4
CDR3: CASSVGGWVAGGDIQYF

V: TRBV2
J: TRBJ2-7
CDR3: CASGGTPYEQYF

V: TRBV9
J: TRBJ2-3
CDR3: CASSVRDRTDTQYF

V: TRBV7-8
J: TRBJ2-3
CDR3: CASTQVPSTDTQYF

V: TRBV28
J: TRBJ2-7
CDR3: CASSSREPPYEQYF

V: TRBV18
J: TRBJ2-1
CDR3: CASSRREGGEQFF